Sequencing of this T cell receptor (beta chain) was carried out in a study of T cells after yellow fever vaccination. The wider study: Those fractions that held only low numbers of cells were prepared using the SMART-Seq v4 Ultra Low Input RNA kit. Findings and limits, study-wide: Reappearance after the booster was seen for most primary-vaccination clones, at 96% CD4 and less than 90% CD8. Contaminating bulk clonotypes could be abundant in FACS-sorted repertoires.

This CDR3 has 14 amino acids. Germline lookup yields CDR1 DFQATT and CDR2 SNEGSKA (reference sequence). The trim removed 3 bases at V and 9 bases at J, leaving 6 bases unmatched. A single record per CDR3 protein comes from TCRdb applying MiXCR to the 5' RACE reads. The sample consists of roughly 500,000 distinct CDR3 sequences, roughly 19% of them appearing once. This clonotype appeared a few times. The antigen remains undetermined. The sample was PBMCs, taken 15 days after the yellow fever booster vaccination. This sequence was found in a man aged 30-40 years who received the YFV17D yellow fever vaccine. The V and J genes are TRBV20-1 and TRBJ2-1; 12 bases are a match to TRBD2. CDR3 nucleotides: TGCAGTGCTAGGGCTAGCGGGAGGGCCACTGAGCAGTTCTTC. It encodes CSARASGRATEQFF.